This paragraph covers one TCR beta chain sequence. Its antigen is not identified. CDR3 length equals 15 residues. The V end was cut by 0 bases, the J end by 5 bases, with 14 bases between. CDR1 SGHKS and CDR2 YYEKEE come from the germline V gene (reference sequence). TCRdb re-called the RT-PCR reads with MiXCR, one entry per CDR3 protein. The table includes fewer than 600,000 distinct CDR3 sequences, approximately 7.8% detected once. This specimen comes from a study of response to subunit inactivated influenza vaccine. Findings and limits, study-wide: Authors suggested seasonal influenza vaccinations each recruit few new T cells.

J is TRBJ2-5 and V is TRBV5-5; no clear D. The source is a man between 50 and 69 years old who received an inactivated influenza vaccine. The sequenced sample was PBMCs from blood, obtained around 25 months after vaccination. This CDR3 reads CASSLADPDRETQYF. The CDR3 DNA reads TGTGCCAGCAGCTTGGCCGATCCGGACCGGGAGACCCAGTACTTC.